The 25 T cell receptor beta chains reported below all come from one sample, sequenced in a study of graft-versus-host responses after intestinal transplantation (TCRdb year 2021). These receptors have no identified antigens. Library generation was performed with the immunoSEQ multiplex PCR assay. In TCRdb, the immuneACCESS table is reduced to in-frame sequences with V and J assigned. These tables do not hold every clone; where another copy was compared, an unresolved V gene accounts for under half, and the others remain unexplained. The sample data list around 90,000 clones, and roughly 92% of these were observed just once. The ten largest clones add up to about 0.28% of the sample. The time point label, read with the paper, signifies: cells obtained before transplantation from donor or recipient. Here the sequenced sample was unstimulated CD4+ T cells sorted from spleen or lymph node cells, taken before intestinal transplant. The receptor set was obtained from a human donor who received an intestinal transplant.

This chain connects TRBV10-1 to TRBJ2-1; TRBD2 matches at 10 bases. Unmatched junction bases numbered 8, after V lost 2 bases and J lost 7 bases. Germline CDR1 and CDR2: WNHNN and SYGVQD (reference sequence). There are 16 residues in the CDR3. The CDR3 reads CASSERASGSRNEQFF. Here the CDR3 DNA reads TGCGCCAGCAGTGAGCGGGCTAGCGGGAGCAGGAATGAGCAGTTCTTC.

The CDR3 sequence is CASSHLLAGTEQYF. The CDR3 region has the DNA TGCGCCAGCAGCCATCTCCTAGCGGGAACCGAGCAGTACTTC. The rearrangement joins TRBV4-1 to TRBJ2-7; 9 positions match TRBD2. The V gene end was trimmed by 3 bases and the J gene end by 6 bases; junction bases not matched to a gene: 6. The CDR3 has 14 residues. CDR1 is MGHRA and CDR2 is YSYEKL in the germline V gene.

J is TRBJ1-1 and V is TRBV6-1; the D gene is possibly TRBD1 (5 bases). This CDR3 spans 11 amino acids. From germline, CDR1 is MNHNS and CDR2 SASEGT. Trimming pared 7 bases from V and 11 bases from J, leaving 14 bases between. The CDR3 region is CASTNGGGAFF. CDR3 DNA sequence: TGTGCCAGCACCAACGGGGGTGGGGCTTTCTTT.

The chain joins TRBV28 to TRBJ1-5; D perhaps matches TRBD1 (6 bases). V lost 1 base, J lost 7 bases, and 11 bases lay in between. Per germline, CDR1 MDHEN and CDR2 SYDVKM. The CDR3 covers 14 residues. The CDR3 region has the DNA TGTGCCAGCAGTTTATTCCTAGGGGGACAGCCCCAGCATTTT. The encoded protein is CASSLFLGGQPQHF.

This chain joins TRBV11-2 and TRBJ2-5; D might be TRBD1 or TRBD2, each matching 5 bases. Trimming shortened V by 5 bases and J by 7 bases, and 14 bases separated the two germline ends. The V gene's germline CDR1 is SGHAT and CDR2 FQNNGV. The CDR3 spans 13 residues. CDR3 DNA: TGTGCCAGCAGCCTCGGGGCATTCGGGACCCAGTACTTC. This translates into CASSLGAFGTQYF.

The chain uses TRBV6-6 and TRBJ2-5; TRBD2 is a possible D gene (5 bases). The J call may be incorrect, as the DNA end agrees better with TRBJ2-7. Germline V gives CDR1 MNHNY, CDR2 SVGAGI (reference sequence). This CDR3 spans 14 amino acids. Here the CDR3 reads CASSYTASLYEQYF. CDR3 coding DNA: TGTGCCAGCAGTTACACGGCTAGCCTCTACGAGCAGTACTTC.

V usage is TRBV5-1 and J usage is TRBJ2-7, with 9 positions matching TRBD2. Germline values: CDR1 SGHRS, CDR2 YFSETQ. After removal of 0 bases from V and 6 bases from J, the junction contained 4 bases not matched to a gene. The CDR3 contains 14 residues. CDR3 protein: CASSLGLADFEQYF. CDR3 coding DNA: TGCGCCAGCAGCTTGGGACTAGCGGACTTCGAGCAGTACTTC.

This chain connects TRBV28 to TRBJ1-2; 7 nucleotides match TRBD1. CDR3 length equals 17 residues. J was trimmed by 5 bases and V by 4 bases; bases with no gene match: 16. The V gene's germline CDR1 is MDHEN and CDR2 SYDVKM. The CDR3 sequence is CASSSHRRGQVAYGYTF. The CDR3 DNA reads TGTGCCAGCAGTTCCCACAGGAGAGGACAGGTAGCATATGGCTACACCTTC.

CDR3 nucleotides: TGTGCCGGCCGCTTAGGGGCACGCTACGAGCAGTACTTC. Translating gives CAGRLGARYEQYF. The chain combines TRBV6-1 with TRBJ2-7; TRBD1 is a possible D gene (5 bases). The CDR3 extends over 13 amino acids. Trimming pared 11 bases from V and 3 bases from J, leaving 17 bases between. Germline CDR1 MNHNS, CDR2 SASEGT.

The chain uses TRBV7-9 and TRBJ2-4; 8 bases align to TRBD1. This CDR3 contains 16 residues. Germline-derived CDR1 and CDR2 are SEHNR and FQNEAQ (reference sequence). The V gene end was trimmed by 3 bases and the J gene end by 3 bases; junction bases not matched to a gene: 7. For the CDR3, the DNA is TGTGCCAGCAGCTTTCAGGGGGCCTTGGGCAAAAACATTCAGTACTTC. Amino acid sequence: CASSFQGALGKNIQYF. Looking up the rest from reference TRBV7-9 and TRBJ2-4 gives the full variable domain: DTGVSQNPRHKITKRGQNVTFRCDPISEHNRLYWYRQTLGQGPEFLTYFQNEAQLEKSRLLSDRFSAERPKGSFSTLEIQRTEQGDSAMYLCASSFQGALGKNIQYFGAGTRLSVL.

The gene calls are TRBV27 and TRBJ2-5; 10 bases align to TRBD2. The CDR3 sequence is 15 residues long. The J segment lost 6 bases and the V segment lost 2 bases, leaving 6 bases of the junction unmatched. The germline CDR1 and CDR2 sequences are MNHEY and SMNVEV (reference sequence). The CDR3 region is CASSLTAGGPKTQYF. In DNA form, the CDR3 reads TGTGCCAGCAGTTTAACAGCGGGAGGGCCCAAGACCCAGTACTTC.

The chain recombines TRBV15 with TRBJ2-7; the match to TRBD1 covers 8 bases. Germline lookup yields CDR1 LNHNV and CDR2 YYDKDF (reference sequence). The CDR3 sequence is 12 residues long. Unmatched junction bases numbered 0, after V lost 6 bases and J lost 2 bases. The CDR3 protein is CATRDRAYEQYF. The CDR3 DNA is TGTGCCACCAGGGACAGGGCCTACGAGCAGTACTTC. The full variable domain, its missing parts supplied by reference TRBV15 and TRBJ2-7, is DAMVIQNPRYQVTQFGKPVTLSCSQTLNHNVMYWYQQKSSQAPKLLFHYYDKDFNNEADTPDNFQSRRPNTSFCFLDIRSPGLGDTAMYLCATRDRAYEQYFGPGTRLTVT.

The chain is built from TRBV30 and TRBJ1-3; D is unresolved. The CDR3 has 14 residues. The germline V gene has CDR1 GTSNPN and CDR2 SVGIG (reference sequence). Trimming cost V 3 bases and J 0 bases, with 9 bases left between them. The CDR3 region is CAWSQIISGNTIYF. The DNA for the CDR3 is TGTGCCTGGAGCCAAATTATCTCTGGAAACACCATATATTTT.

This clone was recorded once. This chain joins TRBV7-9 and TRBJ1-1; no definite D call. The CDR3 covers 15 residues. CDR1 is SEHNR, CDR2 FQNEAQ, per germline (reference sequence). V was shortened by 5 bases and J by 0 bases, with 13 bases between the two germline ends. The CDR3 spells CASSPNLRLNTEAFF. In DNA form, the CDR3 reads TGTGCCAGCAGCCCCAACCTAAGACTGAACACTGAAGCTTTCTTT.

CDR3 loop: CASSPPLVGYGYTF. CDR3 DNA sequence: TGTGCCAGCTCACCACCGCTAGTAGGCTATGGCTACACCTTC. V gene TRBV18 combines with J gene TRBJ1-2; the D is unclear. CDR1 and CDR2 (germline): KGHSH, LQKENI. V was trimmed by 0 bases and J by 4 bases, leaving 9 bases between them. The CDR3 length is 14 residues.

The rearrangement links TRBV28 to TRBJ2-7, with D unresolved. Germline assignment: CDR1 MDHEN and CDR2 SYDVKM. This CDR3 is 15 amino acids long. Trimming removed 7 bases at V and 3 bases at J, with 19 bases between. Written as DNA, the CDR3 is TGTGCCAGCACCCTAAACAGCTTCTCGTACTACGAGCAGTACTTC. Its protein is CASTLNSFSYYEQYF.

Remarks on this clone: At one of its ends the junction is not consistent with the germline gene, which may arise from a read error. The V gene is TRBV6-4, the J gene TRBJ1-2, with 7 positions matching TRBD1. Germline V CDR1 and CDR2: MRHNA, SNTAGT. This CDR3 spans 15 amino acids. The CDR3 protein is CASSDSYRGQTGYAF. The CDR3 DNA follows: TGTGCCAGCAGTGACTCGTATAGGGGGCAGACTGGCTACGCCTTC.

The CDR3 here is CASTVSRGPYEQYF. DNA of the CDR3: TGTGCCAGCACCGTGAGCAGGGGACCCTACGAGCAGTACTTC. The gene calls are TRBV9 and TRBJ2-7; D is possibly TRBD1 (6 bases). CDR3 size: 14 residues. Germline CDR1 and CDR2: SGDLS and YYNGEE. Deletions cut 6 bases from V and 2 bases from J, with 15 bases between.

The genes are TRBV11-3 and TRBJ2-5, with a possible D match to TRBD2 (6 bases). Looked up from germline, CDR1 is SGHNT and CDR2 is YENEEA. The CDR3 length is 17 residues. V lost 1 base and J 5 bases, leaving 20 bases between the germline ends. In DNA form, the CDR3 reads TGTGCCAGCAGCTTAGTTCTGATGGGGACGGCGGGGGAGACCCAGTACTTC. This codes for CASSLVLMGTAGETQYF.

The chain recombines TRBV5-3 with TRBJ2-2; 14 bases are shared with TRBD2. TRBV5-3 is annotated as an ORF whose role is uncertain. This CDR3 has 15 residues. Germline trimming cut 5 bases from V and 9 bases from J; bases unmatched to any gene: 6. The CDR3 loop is CARSSTSGRDRELFF. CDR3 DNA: TGTGCCAGAAGTTCGACTAGCGGGAGGGACAGGGAGCTGTTTTTT.

In DNA form, the CDR3 reads TGTGCCAGCAGCTCATGGACTAGCGGGAAGTCCGACGAGCAGTACTTC. Its protein is CASSSWTSGKSDEQYF. V usage is TRBV5-4 and J usage is TRBJ2-7; 12 bases align to TRBD2. The CDR3 spans 16 residues. With 3 bases clipped from V and 5 bases from J, the junction kept 9 bases outside the gene matches. The V gene's germline CDR1 is SGHNT and CDR2 YYREEE (reference sequence).

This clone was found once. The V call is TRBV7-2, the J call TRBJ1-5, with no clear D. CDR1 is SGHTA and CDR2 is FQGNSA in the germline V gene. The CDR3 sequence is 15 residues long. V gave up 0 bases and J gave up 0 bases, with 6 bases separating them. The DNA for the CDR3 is TGTGCCAGCAGCTTAGCGGGGAATAGCAATCAGCCCCAGCATTTT. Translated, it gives CASSLAGNSNQPQHF.

The CDR3 DNA reads TGTGCCAGCAGTCTGGGACGGCAGGGGTACGAGCAGTACTTC. Its translation: CASSLGRQGYEQYF. The chain joins TRBV6-1 to TRBJ2-5; a possible D gene is TRBD1 (6 bases). The J call may not be correct, given that the DNA end is closer to TRBJ2-7. Germline V gene data show CDR1 as MNHNS and CDR2 as SASEGT. The CDR3 is 14 amino acids.

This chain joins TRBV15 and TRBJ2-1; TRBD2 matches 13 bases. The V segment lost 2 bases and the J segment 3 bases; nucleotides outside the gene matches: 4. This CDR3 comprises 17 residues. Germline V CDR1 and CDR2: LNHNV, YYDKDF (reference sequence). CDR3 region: CATSRRTSGRGYNEQFF. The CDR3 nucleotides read TGTGCCACCAGCAGAAGGACTAGCGGGAGAGGCTACAATGAGCAGTTCTTC.

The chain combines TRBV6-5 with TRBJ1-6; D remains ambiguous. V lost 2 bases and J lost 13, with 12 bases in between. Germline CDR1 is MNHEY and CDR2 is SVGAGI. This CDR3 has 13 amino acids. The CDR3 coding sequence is TGTGCCAGCAGTTACAAGGGATTTGGCCCCCTCCACTTT. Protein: CASSYKGFGPLHF.